The clone carrying this T cell receptor beta chain is labeled as medium-sized. This beta chain turned up in a library designed for alpha chains; as an off-target read, its abundance says little. Single TCR cDNA molecules each had their own unique molecular identifier. TCRdb re-analysed the 5' RACE reads in MiXCR, keeping a single row per CDR3 protein. The sample has 8,500 to 9,000 distinct CDR3 sequences; 4% to 5% are singletons. The sample comes from a study of spatial heterogeneity in lung cancer. Looking at the study overall: Sequence detection consistently recorded a greater number of beta-chain than alpha-chain sequences. The library had UMIs, and each TCR and UMI pair averaged more than ten raw reads.

Time point in this sample: sample taken at primary tumor resection. Tumor, nontumor lung or frozen PBMC supplied whole RNA, sequenced without sorting. Germline assignment: CDR1 MGHRA and CDR2 YSYEKL. The length of the CDR3 is 15 residues. The germline V and J ends were trimmed by 2 bases and 0 bases, with 7 bases remaining between them. The input for sequencing was PBMCs, taken at surgery. This sequence joins TRBV4-1 and TRBJ1-4; D unclear. The source of this sequence is a male donor with early-stage non-small cell lung cancer. CDR3 region: CASSQLSATNEKLFF. DNA for the CDR3: TGCGCCAGCAGCCAATTGAGTGCAACTAATGAAAAACTGTTTTTT.